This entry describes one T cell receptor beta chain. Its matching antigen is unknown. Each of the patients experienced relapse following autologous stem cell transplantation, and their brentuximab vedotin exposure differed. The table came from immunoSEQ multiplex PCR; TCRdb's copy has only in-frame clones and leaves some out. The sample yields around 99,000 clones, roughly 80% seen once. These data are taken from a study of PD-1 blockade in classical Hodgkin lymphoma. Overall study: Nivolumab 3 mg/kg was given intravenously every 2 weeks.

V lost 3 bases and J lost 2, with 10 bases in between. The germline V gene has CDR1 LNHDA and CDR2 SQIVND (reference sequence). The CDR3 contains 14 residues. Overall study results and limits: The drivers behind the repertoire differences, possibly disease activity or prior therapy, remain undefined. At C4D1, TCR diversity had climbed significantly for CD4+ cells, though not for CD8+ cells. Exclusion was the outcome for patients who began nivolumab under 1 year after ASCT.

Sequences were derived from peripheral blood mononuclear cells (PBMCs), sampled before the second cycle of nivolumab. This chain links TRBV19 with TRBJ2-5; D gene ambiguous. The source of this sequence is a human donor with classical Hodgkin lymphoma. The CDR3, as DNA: TGTGCCAGTAGTATTCGACGGCAACAAGAGACCCAGTACTTC. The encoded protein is CASSIRRQQETQYF.